One sample yielded the 20 T cell receptor beta chains listed below, sequenced in a study of T cell changes during pregnancy in multiple sclerosis. Repertoires were generated with immunoSEQ multiplex PCR, while TCRdb's copy carries only in-frame clones and drops some. The table shows more than 100,000 clones, with approximately 90% occurring only once. Sample: peripheral blood, taken after pregnancy. These TCRs come from a female donor with multiple sclerosis, enrolled in a pregnancy study.

This CDR3 reads CASSPLGLIIDTQYF. Here the CDR3 DNA reads TGTGCCAGCAGTCCCCTCGGACTTATAATAGATACGCAGTATTTT. The chain uses TRBV27 and TRBJ2-3, with a weak D call TRBD2 (5 bases). Per germline, CDR1 MNHEY and CDR2 SMNVEV (reference sequence). This CDR3 has 15 amino acids. The ends were cut back, 5 bases at V and 5 bases at J, with 17 bases in the middle.

The chain uses TRBV10-1 and TRBJ2-2; 9 bases align to TRBD2. CDR3 length: 16 residues. Germline V CDR1 and CDR2: WNHNN, SYGVQD (reference sequence). J was trimmed by 7 bases and V by 2 bases; bases with no gene match: 8. CDR3 sequence (DNA): TGCGCCAGCAGTGAGCATAGCGGGGGACTGGGCGGGGAGCTGTTTTTT. This encodes CASSEHSGGLGGELFF.

This chain connects TRBV7-2 to TRBJ2-4; tentatively, D is TRBD2 (6 bases). Germline CDR1 is SGHTA and CDR2 is FQGNSA. The CDR3 loop spans 14 amino acids. V was trimmed by 4 bases and J by 3 bases, leaving 10 bases between them. Written as DNA, the CDR3 is TGTGCCAGCAGCTCGTATAGCGGCAAAAACATTCAGTACTTC. Protein sequence: CASSSYSGKNIQYF.

DNA for the CDR3: TGTGCCAGCAGCTTTTTACAGGGGGAACTGTTTTTT. Its protein product is CASSFLQGELFF. This chain connects TRBV7-6 to TRBJ1-4, with 8 positions matching TRBD1. The CDR3 sequence is 12 residues long. The V and J ends lost 3 bases and 12 bases, in that order; junction bases with no gene match: 3. Germline CDR1 SGHVS, CDR2 FNYEAQ.

The rearrangement links TRBV5-1 to TRBJ2-1, with 8 nucleotides matching TRBD2. Germline CDR1 is SGHRS and CDR2 is YFSETQ. This CDR3 has 16 amino acids. Trimming cost V 4 bases and J 10 bases; bases outside gene matches: 16. CDR3 protein: CASSLWTSPPIEEQFF. CDR3 nucleotides: TGCGCCAGCAGCCTGTGGACTAGCCCCCCGATTGAGGAGCAGTTCTTC.

This clone was observed a handful of times. The J gene is TRBJ1-5, the V gene TRBV2; 7 positions match TRBD1. Germline loops: CDR1 SNHLY, CDR2 FYNNEI. V gave up 6 bases and J gave up 11 bases; unmatched junction bases: 4. The CDR3 consists of 11 residues. The CDR3 here is CASRLDRAQHF. The CDR3 nucleotides are TGTGCCAGCAGACTTGACAGGGCCCAGCATTTT.

V is TRBV5-5 and J is TRBJ2-1; 7 nucleotides match TRBD2. The CDR3 is made up of 14 amino acids. Germline values: CDR1 SGHKS, CDR2 YYEKEE (reference sequence). After removal of 1 base from V and 9 bases from J, the junction contained 7 bases not matched to a gene. The CDR3 DNA sequence: TGTGCCAGCAGCTTGATAAGCGGGGTAGGTGAGCAGTTCTTC. Translating it yields CASSLISGVGEQFF.

This clone was observed once. The chain recombines TRBV30 with TRBJ2-4; D may be TRBD1 (6 bases). Per the germline V gene, CDR1 is GTSNPN and CDR2 is SVGIG (reference sequence). Trimming removed 2 bases at V and 0 bases at J, with 11 bases between. The CDR3 is 15 amino acids. CDR3 amino acids: CAWSPTGKAKNIQYF. The CDR3 nucleotides are TGTGCCTGGAGTCCTACAGGGAAAGCCAAAAACATTCAGTACTTC.

This clone has only a few counts. The V call is TRBV27, the J call TRBJ2-7; TRBD2 matches at 7 bases. Germline loops: CDR1 MNHEY, CDR2 SMNVEV (reference sequence). The CDR3 has 15 residues. V lost 0 bases, J lost 3 bases, and 5 bases stayed unmatched. CDR3 sequence reads: CASSLSGLVGYEQYF. The CDR3 DNA reads TGTGCCAGCAGTTTATCAGGACTAGTGGGCTACGAGCAGTACTTC.

This chain uses TRBV10-1 with TRBJ2-7; the match to TRBD2 covers 7 bases. Trimming at V came to 2 bases and at J to 3 bases, leaving 7 bases not matched to a gene. From germline, CDR1 is WNHNN and CDR2 SYGVQD (reference sequence). The CDR3 totals 15 residues. The CDR3 protein is CASSERSGTNYEQYF. The DNA of the CDR3 is TGCGCCAGCAGTGAGCGCAGCGGGACGAACTACGAGCAGTACTTC.

This clone was detected once. The chain has TRBV9 and TRBJ1-2; 8 nucleotides line up with TRBD1. The J segment lost 8 bases and the V segment lost 4 bases, leaving 4 bases of the junction unmatched. Looked up from germline, CDR1 is SGDLS and CDR2 is YYNGEE. This CDR3 contains 12 residues. The CDR3 DNA sequence: TGTGCCAGCAGCACGTACAGGGGGGGCTACACCTTC. It yields the protein CASSTYRGGYTF.

There are a few counts of this clone. The V gene is TRBV10-3, the J gene TRBJ2-7; unclear D gene. The CDR3 loop spans 14 amino acids. V was cut by 5 bases and J by 0 bases, with 11 bases left in between. CDR1 is ENHRY and CDR2 is SYGVKD in the germline V gene. The CDR3 here is CAISLGSPSYEQYF. The CDR3 DNA follows: TGTGCCATCAGTCTGGGCAGCCCCTCCTACGAGCAGTACTTC.

This chain links TRBV5-1 with TRBJ2-1; the D is unclear. Looked up from germline, CDR1 is SGHRS and CDR2 is YFSETQ. Trimming cost V 0 bases and J 0 bases, with 10 bases left between them. This CDR3 is 16 amino acids long. DNA of the CDR3: TGCGCCAGCAGCTTGGTGGCGGTCTACTCCTACAATGAGCAGTTCTTC. Amino acid sequence: CASSLVAVYSYNEQFF.

V is TRBV5-1 and J is TRBJ2-3, with a tentative D call TRBD1 (5 bases). Germline CDR1 reads SGHRS; CDR2 reads YFSETQ. This CDR3 has 15 residues. With 0 bases removed from V and 2 bases from J, the gap between germline ends came to 10 bases. DNA for the CDR3: TGCGCCAGCAGCTTGGTGGCAGGGATCACAGATACGCAGTATTTT. Protein sequence: CASSLVAGITDTQYF.

This clone occurred a few times. The chain joins TRBV28 to TRBJ1-5; 8 nucleotides line up with TRBD1. Germline loops: CDR1 MDHEN, CDR2 SYDVKM. The CDR3 runs to 14 residues. J lost 6 bases, V lost 5 bases, and 6 bases had no gene match. The CDR3 nucleotides are TGTGCCAGCAGTCTCCGGACAGGGAGTCAGCCCCAGCATTTT. This sequence encodes CASSLRTGSQPQHF.

This rearrangement joins TRBV29-1 to TRBJ2-7; 8 bases agree with TRBD1. The V and J ends lost 0 bases and 3 bases, in that order; junction bases with no gene match: 10. This CDR3 has 16 residues. Germline lookup yields CDR1 SQVTM and CDR2 ANQGSEA. CDR3 amino acids: CSVEDAKRQGNYEQYF. CDR3 in DNA: TGCAGCGTTGAAGATGCAAAACGACAGGGGAACTACGAGCAGTACTTC.

The V and J genes are TRBV10-3 and TRBJ1-3; D not certain. V lost 2 bases and J lost 7, with 9 bases in between. CDR1 ENHRY and CDR2 SYGVKD come from the germline V gene. This CDR3 has 13 residues. The chain's CDR3 is CAISEVLFNTIYF. Here the CDR3 DNA reads TGTGCCATCAGTGAGGTTCTCTTCAACACCATATATTTT.

V gene TRBV21-1 combines with J gene TRBJ1-4; TRBD1, the table's D call, was not compared with the DNA. TRBV21-1 is designated a pseudogene. This CDR3 is 15 amino acids long. The DNA for the CDR3 is TGTGCCAGCCATGCCAGACAGGTCCCGGCACTAAAACTGTTTTTT. It codes for CASHARQVPALKLFF.

The chain recombines TRBV18 with TRBJ1-4, with D unclear. The CDR3 runs 14 residues. CDR1 and CDR2 (germline): KGHSH, LQKENI. V lost 2 bases, J lost 4 bases, and 8 bases lay in between. The CDR3 sequence is CASSPEVGNEKLFF. For the CDR3, the DNA is TGTGCCAGCTCACCAGAGGTCGGTAATGAAAAACTGTTTTTT.

The chain has TRBV5-1 and TRBJ2-1, with TRBD2 identical over 7 bases. The germline V gene encodes CDR1 SGHRS and CDR2 YFSETQ. The CDR3 is 15 amino acids. After removal of 1 base from V and 4 bases from J, the junction contained 5 bases not matched to a gene. CDR3 sequence reads: CASSLPGAGYNEQFF. The CDR3, as DNA: TGCGCCAGCAGCTTGCCGGGAGCGGGGTACAATGAGCAGTTCTTC.